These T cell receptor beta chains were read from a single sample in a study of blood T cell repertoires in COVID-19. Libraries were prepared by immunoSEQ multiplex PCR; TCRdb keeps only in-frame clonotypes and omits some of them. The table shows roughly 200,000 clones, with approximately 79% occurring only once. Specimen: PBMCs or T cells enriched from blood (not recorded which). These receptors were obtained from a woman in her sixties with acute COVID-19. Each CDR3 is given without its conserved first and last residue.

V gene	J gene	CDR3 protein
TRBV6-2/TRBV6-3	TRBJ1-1	ASSSHNRVGTEAF
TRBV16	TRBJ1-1	ASSYRGTEAF
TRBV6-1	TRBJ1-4	ASSEVTGGVLF
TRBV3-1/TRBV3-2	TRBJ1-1	ASSQRGVTEAF
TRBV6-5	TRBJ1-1	ASSYEGDTEAF
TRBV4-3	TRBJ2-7	ASSHAGGDEQY
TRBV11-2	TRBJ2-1	ASSFLDRDSNEQF
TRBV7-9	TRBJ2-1	ASSLGVGLAGANEQF
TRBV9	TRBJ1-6	ASSGQQGTGSPLH
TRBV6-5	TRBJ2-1	ASSYFRTGYNEQF
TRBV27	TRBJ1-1	ASSFTGLEREAF
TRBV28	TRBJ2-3	ASSAGGAPGDTQY
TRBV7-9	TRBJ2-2	ASSPGGRLGTGELF
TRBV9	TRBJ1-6	ASSVGASSYNSPLH
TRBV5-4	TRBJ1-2	ASSLDQPAAYGYT
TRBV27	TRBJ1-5	ASSLTRGGLEQPQH
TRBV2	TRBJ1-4	ASSGQLRSNEKLF
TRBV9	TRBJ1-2	ASSVGPRGQNYGYT
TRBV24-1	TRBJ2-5	ATSDQTGLHQETQY
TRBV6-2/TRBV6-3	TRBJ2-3	ASSYRTGEGTDTQY
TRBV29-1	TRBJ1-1	SSLVKEQGTEAF
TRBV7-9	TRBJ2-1	ASSSPVGQAGRKQF
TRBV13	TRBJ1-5	ASRNGTGNQPQH
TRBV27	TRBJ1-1	ASSRRQSTMNTEAF
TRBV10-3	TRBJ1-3	AISAATGIAGNTIY
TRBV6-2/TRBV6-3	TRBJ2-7	ASSYIPGLLSYEQY
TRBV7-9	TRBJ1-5	ASSEQTSNQPQH
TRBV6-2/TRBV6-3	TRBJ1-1	ASSYLTGRTEAF
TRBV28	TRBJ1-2	ASSSNGGYT
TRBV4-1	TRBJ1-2	ASSQVPGQGTPSGGYT
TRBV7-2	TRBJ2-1	ASSLRDNEQF
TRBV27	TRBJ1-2	ASSFGRAESGYT
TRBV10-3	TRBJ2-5	AIRSGGNGETQY
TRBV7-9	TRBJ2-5	ASSLATGEVFETQY
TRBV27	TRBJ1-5	ASNDRGGNQPQH
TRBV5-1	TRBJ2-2	ASSLARGTGELF
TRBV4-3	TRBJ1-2	ASRRDRGVYGYT
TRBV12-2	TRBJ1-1	ASRLEGASNTEAF
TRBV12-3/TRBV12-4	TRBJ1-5	ASSSNQPQH
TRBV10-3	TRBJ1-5	AISEGGAAGTGGNQPQH
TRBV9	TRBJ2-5	ASSGRTSGSETQY
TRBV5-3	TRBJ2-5	ARSATGVETQY
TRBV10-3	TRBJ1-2	AISPDTVNYGYT
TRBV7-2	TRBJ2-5	ASSPPTSGIRETQY
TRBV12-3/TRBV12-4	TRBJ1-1	ASSLTLNTEAF
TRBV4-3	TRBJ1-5	ASREGIRSDQPQH